A selection of T cell receptor beta chains follows, all from one sample in a study of blood T cells in healthy people across ages. TCRdb ran MiXCR on the 5' RACE reads and lists one entry per CDR3 protein. The table includes roughly 680,000 distinct CDR3 sequences, over 40% detected once. Sequencing was done on a sample of blood. The origin of the receptors is a woman aged 80 or older in good health. CDR3s include the opening cysteine and the closing phenylalanine or tryptophan. The D gene is left open where the match is weak. Only part of the rows carry a size: once, few, many, or a class if the clone is expanded.

CDR3 protein: CAISESAGQGPTGELFF
CDR3 DNA: TGTGCCATCAGTGAGTCGGCGGGACAAGGCCCTACCGGGGAGCTGTTTTTT
D gene: -
J gene: TRBJ2-2
CDR3 length: 17
clone size: -
V gene: TRBV10-3

CDR3 protein: CNARGGTSGGLAKNIQYF
CDR3 DNA: TGCAATGCTAGAGGCGGGACTAGCGGGGGATTAGCCAAAAACATTCAGTACTTC
D gene: TRBD2
J gene: TRBJ2-4
CDR3 length: 18
clone size: -
V gene: TRBV20-1

CDR3 protein: CASSQSSGEGYEQFF
CDR3 DNA: TGTGCCAGCAGCCAATCTAGCGGGGAGGGGTATGAGCAGTTCTTC
D gene: TRBD2
J gene: TRBJ2-1
CDR3 length: 15
clone size: many
V gene: TRBV3-1

CDR3 protein: CASSPGTPKTGELFF
CDR3 DNA: TGTGCCAGCAGCCCCGGGACACCCAAAACCGGGGAGCTGTTTTTT
D gene: -
J gene: TRBJ2-2
CDR3 length: 15
clone size: -
V gene: TRBV2

CDR3 protein: CASLSLGQRSTDTQYF
CDR3 DNA: TGTGCCAGCTTATCCCTTGGACAGAGAAGCACAGATACGCAGTATTTT
D gene: -
J gene: TRBJ2-3
CDR3 length: 16
clone size: many
V gene: TRBV5-6

CDR3 protein: CASSEAPGFSSYNEQFF
CDR3 DNA: TGTGCCAGCAGTGAAGCCCCCGGGTTTAGCTCCTACAATGAGCAGTTCTTC
D gene: -
J gene: TRBJ2-1
CDR3 length: 17
clone size: -
V gene: TRBV25-1

CDR3 protein: CASSPTEGWANEQFF
CDR3 DNA: TGTGCCAGCAGTCCAACCGAGGGTTGGGCCAATGAGCAGTTCTTC
D gene: -
J gene: TRBJ2-1
CDR3 length: 15
clone size: -
V gene: TRBV11-2

CDR3 protein: CASGLVPGQGDYNEQFF
CDR3 DNA: TGTGCTAGTGGTTTGGTCCCCGGACAGGGGGACTACAATGAGCAGTTCTTC
D gene: TRBD1
J gene: TRBJ2-1
CDR3 length: 17
clone size: -
V gene: TRBV12-5

CDR3 protein: CASSLGVSVENRYEQYF
CDR3 DNA: TGCGCCAGCAGCTTGGGGGTGTCTGTCGAAAACCGCTACGAGCAGTACTTC
D gene: -
J gene: TRBJ2-7
CDR3 length: 17
clone size: many
V gene: TRBV5-1

CDR3 protein: CSARDRLYTQYF
CDR3 DNA: TGCAGTGCTAGAGATAGGTTATATACGCAGTATTTT
D gene: -
J gene: TRBJ2-3
CDR3 length: 12
clone size: -
V gene: TRBV20-1

CDR3 protein: CASSWTGSPYNEQYF
CDR3 DNA: TGTGCCAGCAGTTGGACAGGGAGTCCCTACAATGAGCAGTACTTC
D gene: TRBD1
J gene: TRBJ2-7
CDR3 length: 15
clone size: -
V gene: TRBV28